Each of the 7 T cell receptor beta chains below was sequenced from the same sample in a study of T-cell reconstitution after alpha-beta-depleted transplantation in children (dated by TCRdb to 2015 to 2016). The study at large found these results: Over the following months the frequencies of hyperexpanded clones went down, and after one year T-cell counts and TCRbeta diversity were mostly credited to newly produced T cells.

Their antigens are not known. Per the publication, the treatment or condition label means: allogeneic hematopoietic cell transplantation with graft depleted of TCRalphabeta T cells and CD19 B cells. Libraries were constructed by PCR. The sequencer was an Illumina HiSeq 2500. TCR library preparation used molecular barcoding, with unique molecular identifiers applied to normalize quantification of the TCRbeta repertoire. TCRdb applied fastp at Q25 and MiXCR to the public reads, then kept only in-frame beta chains. Under each unique CDR3 protein, matching rows form one entry showing the most common genes and DNA. Across this sample there are hundreds of thousands of distinct CDR3 sequences, with just over 7.5% seen only once. Approximately 9.1% of the sample comes from the top ten. The material sequenced was peripheral blood, taken 360 days after TCRalphabeta/CD19-depleted stem cell transplant. These receptors originate from a female patient aged 2 to 10 who had a stem cell transplant for Fanconi anemia, so the T cells may come from the graft donor.

This clonotype came up many times. In nucleotides, the CDR3 is TGTGCCATCAGTGAGGCAAACCGGGACAGGGGCTTTACAGATACGCAGTATTTT. This gives the protein CAISEANRDRGFTDTQYF. The gene calls are TRBV10-3 and TRBJ2-3; 10 bases fit TRBD1. With V trimmed by 2 bases and J by 3 bases, 11 bases remained unmatched. Germline V CDR1 and CDR2: ENHRY, SYGVKD. This CDR3 comprises 18 residues.

V usage is TRBV21-1 and J usage is TRBJ1-1; whether TRBD1, the table's D call, matches the DNA was not checked. TRBV21-1 is annotated as a pseudogene. The CDR3 sequence is 15 residues long. CDR3 sequence (DNA): TGTGCCAGCAGCAAAGACCGACAGAAGAACACTGAAGCTTTCTTT. Translated, it gives CASSKDRQKNTEAFF.

This clonotype was counted at least ten times. The chain combines TRBV15 with TRBJ1-1; D call uncertain. Per germline, CDR1 LNHNV and CDR2 YYDKDF (reference sequence). Trimming removed 3 bases at V and 8 bases at J, with 10 bases between. This CDR3 has 12 residues. The CDR3 DNA is TGTGCCACCAGCAGTTCCCGAAGAGAAGCTTTCTTT. Translated, it gives CATSSSRREAFF.

This clonotype was recorded a few times. This rearrangement joins TRBV15 to TRBJ1-5, with D maybe TRBD1 (5 bases). Trimming shortened V by 0 bases and J by 7 bases, and 13 bases separated the two germline ends. This CDR3 is 15 amino acids long. The V gene's germline CDR1 is LNHNV and CDR2 YYDKDF (reference sequence). The chain's CDR3 is CATSRDTGPNQPQHF. The DNA for the CDR3 is TGTGCCACCAGCAGAGATACGGGACCGAACCAGCCCCAGCATTTT. Filled out from reference TRBV15 and TRBJ1-5, the complete variable domain reads DAMVIQNPRYQVTQFGKPVTLSCSQTLNHNVMYWYQQKSSQAPKLLFHYYDKDFNNEADTPDNFQSRRPNTSFCFLDIRSPGLGDTAMYLCATSRDTGPNQPQHFGDGTRLSIL.

V usage is TRBV5-1 and J usage is TRBJ2-5, with 13 bases identical to TRBD2. Trimming removed 4 bases from V and 5 bases from J; junction bases left unmatched: 11. Germline loops: CDR1 SGHRS, CDR2 YFSETQ. The CDR3 spans 17 residues. Here the CDR3 DNA reads TGCGCCAGCAGCACCATGTGGACTAGCGGGAGAGTGGAGACCCAGTACTTC. Its translation: CASSTMWTSGRVETQYF.

This clonotype occurred many times. This chain joins TRBV27 and TRBJ2-1, with D maybe TRBD1 (6 bases). The CDR3 consists of 13 residues. CDR1 and CDR2 from the germline V gene are MNHEY and SMNVEV (reference sequence). V was pared by 6 bases and J by 6 bases, with 12 bases between. This chain's CDR3 is CASSRTGSNEQFF. The DNA for the CDR3 is TGTGCCAGCAGCCGTACAGGGTCCAATGAGCAGTTCTTC.

The gene calls are TRBV7-9 and TRBJ2-7; 9 bases line up with TRBD1. Germline V lookup: CDR1 SEHNR, CDR2 FQNEAQ (reference sequence). J gave up 2 bases and V 6 bases, and 8 bases lay outside the gene matches. This CDR3 has 15 residues. The CDR3 bases are TGTGCCAGCAGTTCTCTACAGGGGGCCACCTACGAGCAGTACTTC. Translated, it gives CASSSLQGATYEQYF.